This T cell receptor (beta chain) derives from a study of blood T cell repertoires in COVID-19. Study at large: Samples of COVID-19 (acute and convalescent) were obtained from the United States, Italy and Spain. The analysed material was cDNA or gDNA that came from T cells, B-cell-depleted T cells, or PBMCs.

The table lists this clone with a few counts. The V gene's germline CDR1 is LNHDA and CDR2 SQIVND (reference sequence). The V gene lost 1 base and the J gene lost 7 bases, with 19 bases spanning the gap. The CDR3 totals 16 residues. Methods used by the authors: For nucleated cells, counts were estimated from reference gene primer amplification. Clones were sequenced by immunoSEQ multiplex PCR, and TCRdb holds only the in-frame ones, with some missing. The D gene and trimming were derived from the DNA, and the V and J assignments and clone size from that table. This sample has 200,000 to 250,000 clones; around 83% occur once, and the top ten carry approximately 7%.

The chain links TRBV19 to TRBJ1-1; possibly TRBD1 for D (6 bases). What was sequenced was peripheral blood. This receptor was identified in a woman aged 50 to 60 with acute or convalescent COVID-19. CDR3 nucleotide sequence: TGTGCCAGTAGTATAGGATCGAGCGTAGGGACACATGAAGCTTTCTTT. Protein product: CASSIGSSVGTHEAFF.